Given below is one T cell receptor (beta chain) in context. Which antigen it targets is not known. The sample holds no much larger clone one base away, and base qualities are not on file. The source of the sample is a study of CD8+ T cells in alopecia areata (dated by TCRdb to 2016 to 2018). Some background on the complete study: The treated patients, all with moderate-to-severe alopecia areata, were enrolled in an open-label pilot trial of oral tofacitinib given at 5 to 10 mg twice daily. The SALT score, which quantifies the percentage of affected scalp surface area, was used to measure disease severity in treated patients. Amplification of TCRbeta CDR3 regions was done by immunoSEQ multiplex PCR using 35 Vbeta forward primers and 13 Jbeta reverse primers. Clonality in the scalp was compared among normal scalp (n=4), patchy alopecia areata scalp (n=8), and alopecia totalis/universalis scalp (n=8). RNA was extracted with the PAXgene miRNA kit for fixed scalp, the miRNeasy kit for PBMCs, and the RNeasy kit for mouse skin. Patients received tofacitinib for 6 to 18 months and were then followed off drug for 6 months to check for delayed response and recurrence. Scalp tissue and sorted CD4+ and CD8+ peripheral blood T cells from patchy and totalis/universalis alopecia areata patients and from healthy controls were covered by human TCRbeta sequencing. In both human patients and the C3H/HeJ mouse model, the study applied high-throughput TCRbeta sequencing to look at T cell clonal expansion in alopecia areata. Biopsies were taken from tofacitinib-treated patients at baseline and at 4 and 24 weeks of treatment, and a later scalp biopsy was taken in several of the tofacitinib-treated patients. Here is what the overall study found, with its caveats: Compared with mice, TCR sequences shared between patients were less clear, possibly partly because of HLA diversity across the patient population. During tofacitinib treatment, many expanded lesional clones stuck around in both scalp and blood, and this persistence may partly explain why relapse happens after treatment is stopped. Scalp clonality and the number of expanded CD8+ clones among the top 100 scalp clones were significantly decreased by tofacitinib. Because the treated cohort was small and had only one nonresponder, larger studies are needed to examine links between baseline CD8+ expansion and response. Lesional scalp, especially in alopecia totalis/universalis, showed higher clonality and more expanded CD8+ clones than normal scalp, suggesting antigenic drive. Unlike mouse skin, where gammadelta T cells dominate, normal human skin contains resident alphabeta T cells that get sequenced too, which complicates analysis of the scalp TCR repertoire.

The treatment or condition label here, explained by the study, means: oral pan-JAK inhibitor, 5-10 mg twice daily. Peripheral blood and lesional scalp punch biopsies were obtained from patients with alopecia areata. PBMCs were separated by density centrifugation and stained for CD3, CD4 and CD8, after which CD4+ and CD8+ T cells were sorted on a FACSAria. The library was produced with the immunoSEQ multiplex PCR assay. RNA was extracted from all samples and reverse transcribed into cDNA, which served as template for TCR sequencing. SuperScript III was used for first-strand cDNA synthesis, primed with a 2:1 mix of oligo-dT and random hexamers. A synthetic immune receptor repertoire was used to assess amplification bias, and residual bias was removed computationally. For the original study's pipeline: Raw reads were preprocessed to remove errors, and CDR3 was defined by IMGT conventions from the conserved cysteine to phenylalanine. Clonality was computed by normalizing Shannon entropy by log2 of the number of productive unique TCRs and subtracting the result from 1. Whether scalp clones were CD4 or CD8 was inferred by matching scalp TCRbeta sequences against CD4 and CD8 repertoires sorted from blood. The table comes from immuneACCESS by way of TCRdb, which keeps in-frame sequences with V and J called. Part of the clones is missing from these tables; in studies checked, under half for an unresolved V gene and the rest for unknown reasons. Clone size and V and J calls were adopted from that table, with D and trimming inferred from the DNA. This sample lists roughly 210,000 clones; over 40% were detected once. The leading ten clones occupy about 2.4% of the sample.

Here the sequenced sample was CD4+ T cells sorted from blood, taken at roughly week 36, from a patient treated with tofacitinib. This clonotype was obtained from a human donor with alopecia areata.

In nucleotide form, the sequence is TGTGCCTGGAAACCAACAAGATTGTCAGGGGTGCAGACCCAGTACTTC. It translates as CAWKPTRLSGVQTQYF. The V and J genes are TRBV30 and TRBJ2-5; TRBD1 is a weak D gene call, 6 bases matching. Spanning cysteine to phenylalanine, the CDR3 consists of 16 amino acids. Of the read, only the CDR3 DNA is kept; its 48 bases are in frame from base 1. For CDR1 and CDR2, the germline V gene (reference sequence) lists GTSNPN and SVGIG. Between the V and J ends, shortened by 4 bases and 6 bases respectively, the junction contains 24 bases.